The T cell receptor (beta chain) under discussion was sequenced for a study of control samples from healthy donors and cancer patients. Measured with immunoSEQ multiplex PCR; TCRdb has only the in-frame clones, and not every one. Here the sample spans some 150,000 clones, nearly 95% being singletons. The V and J ends lost 7 bases and 3 bases respectively, with 15 bases between them. CDR1 and CDR2 (germline): KGHDR, SFDVKD. This CDR3 contains 15 residues. Sequencing input: blood. This receptor was obtained from a man aged 50 or older in good health. The rearrangement uses TRBV24-1 and TRBJ1-5, with D unresolved. The CDR3 DNA sequence: TGTGCCACCAGAAACTCCGGGTCTCACAATCAGCCCCAGCATTTT. This encodes CATRNSGSHNQPQHF.